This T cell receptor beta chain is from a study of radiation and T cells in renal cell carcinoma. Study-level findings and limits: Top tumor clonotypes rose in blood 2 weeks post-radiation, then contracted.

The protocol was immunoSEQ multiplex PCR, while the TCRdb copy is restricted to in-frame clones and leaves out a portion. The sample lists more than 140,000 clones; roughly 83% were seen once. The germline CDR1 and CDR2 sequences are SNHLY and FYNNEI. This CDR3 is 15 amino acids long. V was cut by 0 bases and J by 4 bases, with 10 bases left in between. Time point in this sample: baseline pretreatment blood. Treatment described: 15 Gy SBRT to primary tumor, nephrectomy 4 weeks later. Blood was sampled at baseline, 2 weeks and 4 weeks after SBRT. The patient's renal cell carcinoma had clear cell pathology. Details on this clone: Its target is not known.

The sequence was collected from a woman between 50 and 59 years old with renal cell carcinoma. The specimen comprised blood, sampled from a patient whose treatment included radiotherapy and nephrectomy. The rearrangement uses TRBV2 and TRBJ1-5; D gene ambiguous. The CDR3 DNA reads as TGTGCCAGCAGTGAAGCAACAATCCATAATCAGCCCCAGCATTTT. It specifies CASSEATIHNQPQHF.